Sequencing of this T cell receptor beta chain was carried out in a study of CD8+ T cells in alopecia areata. The treatment here: oral pan-JAK inhibitor, 5-10 mg twice daily. Details on this clone: Its target is unknown.

Germline CDR1 reads LNHDA; CDR2 reads SQIVND (reference sequence). CDR3 size: 16 residues. The V end was cut by 5 bases, the J end by 3 bases, with 19 bases between. RNA was isolated and reverse transcribed to cDNA, the sequencing template. Data came from immunoSEQ multiplex PCR; TCRdb stores just in-frame clones and leaves some out. The sample carries 79,000 or so clones, approximately 70% recorded once. Points from the study as a whole: A large proportion of expanded lesional clones were detected persisting in scalp and blood during tofacitinib. Lesional scalp exceeded normal scalp in clonality, especially in alopecia totalis/universalis.

V gene TRBV19 combines with J gene TRBJ1-2, with D tentatively TRBD1 (6 bases). This receptor was identified in a human donor with alopecia areata. The sample was CD8+ T cells sorted from blood, taken at week 24, from a patient treated with tofacitinib. In DNA form, the CDR3 reads TGTGCCAGTAGTTTCAACGAGGGGGGACACCACTATGGCTACACCTTC. As protein: CASSFNEGGHHYGYTF.